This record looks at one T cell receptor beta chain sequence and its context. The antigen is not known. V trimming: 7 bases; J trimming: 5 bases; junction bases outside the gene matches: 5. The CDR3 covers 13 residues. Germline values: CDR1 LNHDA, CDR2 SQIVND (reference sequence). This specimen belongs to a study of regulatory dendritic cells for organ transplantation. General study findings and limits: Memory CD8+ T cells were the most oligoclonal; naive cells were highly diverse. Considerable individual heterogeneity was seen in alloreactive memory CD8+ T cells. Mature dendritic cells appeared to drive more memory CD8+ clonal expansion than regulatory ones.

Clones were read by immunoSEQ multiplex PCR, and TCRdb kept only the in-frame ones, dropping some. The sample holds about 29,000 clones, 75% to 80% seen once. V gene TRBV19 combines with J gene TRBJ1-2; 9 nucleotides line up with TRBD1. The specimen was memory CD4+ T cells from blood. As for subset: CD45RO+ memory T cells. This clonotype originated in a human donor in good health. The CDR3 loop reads CASNSGQGYGYTF. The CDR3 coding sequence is TGTGCCAGTAACTCGGGACAGGGTTATGGCTACACCTTC.